The TCR beta chain described here comes from a study of shared clonotypes between healthy human individuals (dated by TCRdb to about 2020). Study-wide context: The cohort comprised a couple of women and a few men aged 18 to 49 years. To estimate repertoire size and how much clonotype sharing occurs between individuals, the study deeply sequenced the blood TCR repertoires of five healthy adults. Each donor's leukapheresis produced roughly between roughly 0.9 and 9 billion PBMCs. For each donor, CD4 naive and CD4 memory were each given three plates, CD8 naive was given two plates, and CD8 memory was given one plate. Libraries were prepared and TCR repertoires were sequenced by different laboratories using diverse techniques, in order to increase sequencing depth and limit assay-specific biases.

Using the deep immunoSEQ assay, multiplex PCR amplified TCR CDR3 regions from genomic DNA. For each cell subset, the extracted genomic DNA was distributed evenly across all wells of several immunoSEQ 96-well plates, and each plate served as one replicate. For sorted subsets, each replicate PCR was loaded with approximately 0.2 ug genomic DNA, equivalent to 30,000 or so T cell genomes. Purified libraries were quantified with a Qubit 3.0 fluorometer, sized on a Bioanalyzer 2100, and re-quantified with the KAPA Library Quantification kit. Every immunoSEQ 96-well plate was sequenced on a separate single-read 150-cycle Illumina NextSeq 550 flow cell. Turning to the authors' computational methods: The immunoSEQ output contained only junctional sequences without quality scores, so filtering could not match that applied to full-length reads. Sequences were annotated with PyIR, a Python wrapper for IgBLAST v1.9, and V/J genes and CDR3 were assigned using IMGT germline references. Reads were filtered out if the reads had weak V/J assignments (E-value above 1e-6), no CDR3, stop codons, out-of-frame junctions, or ambiguous translated residues. A V3J clonotype was defined by an identical inferred V gene, J gene, and CDR3 amino acid sequence. To compute the percentage overlap between repertoires, the number of shared unique clonotypes was divided by the size of the smaller repertoire. RTK rarefaction, the Chao1 estimator, and Recon v2.1 estimates of unobserved clonotypes were used to assess repertoire richness. Generation probabilities for all TCRbeta clonotypes obtained by the gDNA method from several donors were computed using OLGA. TCRdb stores this immuneACCESS table with in-frame sequences only. Part of the clones is absent; in the studies checked, under half of the shortfall reflects unresolved V genes, and no reason is known for the rest. V and J calls and clone size are copied from that table; D and trimming were computed from the DNA. This sample is represented by some 2,100,000 clones; approximately 96% of them were singletons. The ten largest make up 0.13% of the sample.

The trim is 5 bases for V and 7 bases for J, with a gap of 11 bases between the germline ends. Reading the germline V gene (reference sequence) gives CDR1 SGHAT and CDR2 FQDESV. Spanning cysteine to phenylalanine, the CDR3 consists of 13 amino acids. The kept DNA is CDR3 alone, 39 bases in frame from the first base. On this clone itself: Its antigen specificity is not known. Base quality data are lacking; no much larger clone is found one base away.

Summary of the overall study and its limitations: Sampling was restricted to blood, and TCR repertoires in tissues likely differ from the TCR repertoires found in blood. Approximately 5% of naive CD4, 3.5% of naive CD8, around 2.3% of memory CD4, and approximately 0.4% of memory CD8 clonotypes were shared across four donors. Compared with non-shared clonotypes, clonotypes shared by all four sorted-subset donors had higher generation probabilities. Larger estimated clonotype richness was generally found for naive subsets than for memory subsets. Pairwise subsampling led to the expectation that sequencing depth would affect the degree of clonotype sharing among donors. Even with the large sequencing depth, rarefaction of the sorted-subset datasets indicated that sequencing was incomplete. The small number of donors limited the genetic and exposure-history diversity represented.

Donors were healthy HIV-negative adults with no recently reported acute infections or vaccinations. Every donor was a Caucasian adult residing in Nashville, Tennessee, USA. Magnetic negative selection was used to enrich CD4+ T cells, after which naive cells were positively selected on CD45RA and the negative fraction became the memory subset. Blood was collected by leukapheresis, and PBMCs were isolated by Ficoll-Histopaque density gradient centrifugation and then cryopreserved in liquid nitrogen vapor phase. Analytical flow cytometry was used to check the purity and quantity of each magnetically sorted T cell population. Each sorted fraction had its genomic DNA isolated and then quantified by UV absorbance on a Nanodrop 2000c.

The sequence was obtained from a man between 18 and 35 years old in good health. The sequenced material came from naive CD4+ T cells sorted from blood. The cell subset or site tag for this specimen amounts to: CD45RA+ positively selected. The chain is made from TRBV11-1 and TRBJ2-2, with the D gene call left open. The CDR3 here reads CASSLRLSGELFF. The sequence in DNA is TGTGCCAGCAGCCTGCGACTTAGCGGGGAGCTGTTTTTT. When the CDR3 is completed using the reference TRBV11-1 and TRBJ2-2 genes on either side, the full variable domain is EAEVAQSPRYKITEKSQAVAFWCDPISGHATLYWYRQILGQGPELLVQFQDESVVDDSQLPKDRFSAERLKGVDSTLKIQPAELGDSAMYLCASSLRLSGELFFGEGSRLTVL.